This T cell receptor beta chain was documented in a study of regulatory T cells in long-lasting Graves disease. Notes on the study in general: Fewer public clonotypes were shared by new patients (around 960) than by persistent patients (2,741).

Germline V gene data show CDR1 as LGHNT and CDR2 as FRNRAP. This CDR3 has 14 residues. V lost 1 base to trimming and J lost 4 bases, with 11 bases between them. Time point of the sample: newly diagnosed GD, antithyroid drugs for less than 3 months. Generation of the TCR library employed RNA extracted from PBMCs. TCR beta libraries were built with iRepertoire HTBI primers and Arm-PCR of CDR3 regions. TCRdb itself ran the multiplex PCR reads through MiXCR, one entry per CDR3 protein. The table records around 500,000 distinct CDR3 sequences, roughly 12% of them present only once. For this clonotype: Its antigen remains unknown.

These data were also filed under a second study, of T cells in Graves' hyperthyroidism and ophthalmopathy.

The chain carries TRBV12-5 and TRBJ2-7; D unresolved. This sample comprised peripheral blood mononuclear cells (PBMCs), obtained at new diagnosis, from a patient treated with antithyroid drugs. The clonotype was recovered from a young man with Graves disease. This chain's CDR3 is CASGLDPWAYEQYF. In DNA form, the CDR3 reads TGTGCTAGTGGTTTGGACCCGTGGGCTTACGAGCAGTACTTC.